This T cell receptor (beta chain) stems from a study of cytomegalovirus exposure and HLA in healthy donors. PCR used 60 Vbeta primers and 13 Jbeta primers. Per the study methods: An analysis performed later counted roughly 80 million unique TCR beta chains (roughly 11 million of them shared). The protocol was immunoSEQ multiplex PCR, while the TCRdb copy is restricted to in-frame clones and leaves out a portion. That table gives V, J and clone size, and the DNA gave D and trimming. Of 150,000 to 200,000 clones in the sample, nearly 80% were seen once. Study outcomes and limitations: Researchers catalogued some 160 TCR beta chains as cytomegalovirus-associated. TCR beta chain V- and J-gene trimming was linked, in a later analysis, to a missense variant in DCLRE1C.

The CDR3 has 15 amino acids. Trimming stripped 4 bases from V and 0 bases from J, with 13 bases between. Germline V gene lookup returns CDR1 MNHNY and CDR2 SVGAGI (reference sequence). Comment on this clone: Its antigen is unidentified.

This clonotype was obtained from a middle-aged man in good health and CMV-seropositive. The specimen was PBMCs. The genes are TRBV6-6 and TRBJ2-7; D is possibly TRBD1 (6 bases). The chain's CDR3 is CASSFFTGSSYEQYF. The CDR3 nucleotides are TGTGCCAGCAGTTTTTTTACAGGGAGCTCCTACGAGCAGTACTTC.